This T cell receptor beta chain appears in the sequencing data of a study of T cells in Graves' hyperthyroidism and ophthalmopathy. Overall study findings and caveats: For ophthalmopathy, model prediction preceded onset by a median 6.5 months.

Trimming shortened V by 5 bases and J by 3 bases, and 17 bases separated the two germline ends. The CDR3 is made up of 16 amino acids. Germline V gene lookup returns CDR1 SGHTA and CDR2 FQGNSA. This clonotype occurred many times. Antigen unknown. At least 3 on the Clinical Activity Score was recorded for ophthalmopathy patients, who also had NOSPECS grade at least 4 and duration under 3 months. Template material for amplifying TCR beta CDR3 regions consisted of RNA transcripts. With the HTBI primer set, the TCR CDR3 went through a first round of RT-PCR. MiXCR, run by TCRdb on the multiplex PCR reads, gives a single entry per CDR3 protein. The table records 500,000 to 800,000 distinct CDR3 sequences, around 15% of them present only once.

The source material was blood. This sequence was found in a woman between 45 and 60 years old with Graves' ophthalmopathy. J is TRBJ1-5 and V is TRBV7-2, with D unclear. The CDR3 sequence: CASSARQSLINQPQHF. CDR3 DNA sequence: TGTGCCAGCAGCGCGAGGCAGTCCCTTATCAATCAGCCCCAGCATTTT.